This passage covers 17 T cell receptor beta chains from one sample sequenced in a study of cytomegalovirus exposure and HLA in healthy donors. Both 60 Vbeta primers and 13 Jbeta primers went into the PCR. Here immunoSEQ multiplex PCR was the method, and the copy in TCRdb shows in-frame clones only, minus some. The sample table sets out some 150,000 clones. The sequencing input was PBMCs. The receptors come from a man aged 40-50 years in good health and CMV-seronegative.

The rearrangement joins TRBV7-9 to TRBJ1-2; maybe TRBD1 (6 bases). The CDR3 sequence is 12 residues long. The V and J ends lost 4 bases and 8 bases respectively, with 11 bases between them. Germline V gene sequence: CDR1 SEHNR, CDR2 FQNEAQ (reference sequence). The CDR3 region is CASSWPGEGYTF. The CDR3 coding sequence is TGTGCCAGCAGCTGGCCAGGGGAAGGCTACACCTTC.

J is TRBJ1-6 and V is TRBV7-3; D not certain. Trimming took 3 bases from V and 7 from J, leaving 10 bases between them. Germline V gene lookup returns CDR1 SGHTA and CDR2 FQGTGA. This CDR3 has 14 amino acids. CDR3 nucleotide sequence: TGTGCCAGCAGCTTCGGAGCCGGGAATTCACCCCTCCACTTT. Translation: CASSFGAGNSPLHF.

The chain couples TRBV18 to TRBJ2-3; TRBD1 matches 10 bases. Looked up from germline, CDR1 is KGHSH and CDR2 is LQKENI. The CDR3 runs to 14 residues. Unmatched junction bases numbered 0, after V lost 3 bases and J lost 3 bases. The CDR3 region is CASSPGQGTDTQYF. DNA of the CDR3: TGTGCCAGCTCACCGGGACAGGGGACAGATACGCAGTATTTT.

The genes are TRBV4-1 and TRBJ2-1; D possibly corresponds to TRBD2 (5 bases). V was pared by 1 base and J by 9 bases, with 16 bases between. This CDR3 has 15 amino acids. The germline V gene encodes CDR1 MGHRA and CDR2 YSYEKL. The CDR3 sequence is CASSQVSGAIGEQFF. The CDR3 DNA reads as TGCGCCAGCAGCCAAGTAAGCGGAGCTATTGGTGAGCAGTTCTTC.

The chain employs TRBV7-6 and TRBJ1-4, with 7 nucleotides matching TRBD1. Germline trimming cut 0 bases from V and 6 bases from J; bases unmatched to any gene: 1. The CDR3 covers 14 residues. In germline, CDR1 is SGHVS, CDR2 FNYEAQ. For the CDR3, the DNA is TGTGCCAGCAGCTTAGCAGGGGGCTATGAAAAACTGTTTTTT. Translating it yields CASSLAGGYEKLFF.

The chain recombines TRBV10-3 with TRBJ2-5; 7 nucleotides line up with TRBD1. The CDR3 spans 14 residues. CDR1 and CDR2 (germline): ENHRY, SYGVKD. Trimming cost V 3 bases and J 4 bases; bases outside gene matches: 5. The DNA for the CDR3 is TGTGCCATCAGTGACGACAGGGTGGGAGAGACCCAGTACTTC. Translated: CAISDDRVGETQYF.

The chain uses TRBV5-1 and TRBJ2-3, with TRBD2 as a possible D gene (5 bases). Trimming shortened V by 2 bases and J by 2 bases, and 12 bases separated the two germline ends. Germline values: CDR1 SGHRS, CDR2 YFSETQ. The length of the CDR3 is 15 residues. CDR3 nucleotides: TGCGCCAGCAGCTTACGGGGTTGGGCCACAGATACGCAGTATTTT. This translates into CASSLRGWATDTQYF. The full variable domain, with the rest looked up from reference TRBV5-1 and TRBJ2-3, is KAGVTQTPRYLIKTRGQQVTLSCSPISGHRSVSWYQQTPGQGLQFLFEYFSETQRNKGNFPGRFSGRQFSNSRSEMNVSTLELGDSALYLCASSLRGWATDTQYFGPGTRLTVL.

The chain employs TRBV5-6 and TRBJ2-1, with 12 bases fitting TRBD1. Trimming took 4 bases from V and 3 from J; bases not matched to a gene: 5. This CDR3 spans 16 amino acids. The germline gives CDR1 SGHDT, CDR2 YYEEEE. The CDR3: CASSRGTGGYYNEQFF. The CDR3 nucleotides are TGTGCCAGCAGCCGTGGGACAGGGGGCTACTACAATGAGCAGTTCTTC.

In DNA form, the CDR3 reads TGTGCCAGCAGCCGACGGGCGGGTAAAAGCTCCTACGAGCAGTACTTC. Its translation: CASSRRAGKSSYEQYF. The gene calls are TRBV5-5 and TRBJ2-5; D is perhaps TRBD2 (5 bases). The DNA end lines up better with TRBJ2-7; the J call may be wrong. The CDR3 covers 16 residues. Germline V gives CDR1 SGHKS, CDR2 YYEKEE (reference sequence).

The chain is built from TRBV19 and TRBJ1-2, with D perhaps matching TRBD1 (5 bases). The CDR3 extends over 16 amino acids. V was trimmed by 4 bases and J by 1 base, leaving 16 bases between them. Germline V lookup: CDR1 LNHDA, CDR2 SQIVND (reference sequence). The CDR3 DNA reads TGTGCCAGTAGTAGCCGGGCTCAACAGGATAACTATGGCTACACCTTC. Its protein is CASSSRAQQDNYGYTF.

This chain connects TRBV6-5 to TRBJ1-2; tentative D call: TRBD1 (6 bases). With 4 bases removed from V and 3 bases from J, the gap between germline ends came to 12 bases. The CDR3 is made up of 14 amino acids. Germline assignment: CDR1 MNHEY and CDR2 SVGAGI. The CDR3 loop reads CASSSRGGYYGYTF. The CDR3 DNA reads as TGTGCCAGCAGTTCCCGCGGGGGCTACTATGGCTACACCTTC.

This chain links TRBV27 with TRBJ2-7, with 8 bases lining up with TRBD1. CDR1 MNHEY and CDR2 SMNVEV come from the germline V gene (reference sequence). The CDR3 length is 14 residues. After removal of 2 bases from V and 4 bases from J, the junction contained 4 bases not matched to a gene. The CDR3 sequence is CASSLARGLYEQYF. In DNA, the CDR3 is TGTGCCAGCAGTTTAGCCAGGGGGCTGTACGAGCAGTACTTC.

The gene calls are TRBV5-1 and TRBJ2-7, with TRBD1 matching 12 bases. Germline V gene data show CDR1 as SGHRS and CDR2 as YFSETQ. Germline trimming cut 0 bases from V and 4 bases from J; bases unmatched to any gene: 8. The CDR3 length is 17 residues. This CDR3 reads CASSLGGTGGLSYEQYF. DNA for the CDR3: TGCGCCAGCAGCTTGGGGGGGACAGGGGGCCTTTCTTACGAGCAGTACTTC.

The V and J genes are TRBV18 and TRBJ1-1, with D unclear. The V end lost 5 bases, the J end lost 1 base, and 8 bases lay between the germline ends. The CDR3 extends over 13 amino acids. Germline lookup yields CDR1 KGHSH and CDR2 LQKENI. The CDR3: CASSGEKNTEAFF. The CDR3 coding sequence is TGTGCCAGCTCAGGAGAGAAGAACACTGAAGCTTTCTTT. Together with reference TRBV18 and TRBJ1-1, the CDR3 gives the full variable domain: NAGVMQNPRHLVRRRGQEARLRCSPMKGHSHVYWYRQLPEEGLKFMVYLQKENIIDESGMPKERFSAEFPKEGPSILRIQQVVRGDSAAYFCASSGEKNTEAFFGQGTRLTVV.

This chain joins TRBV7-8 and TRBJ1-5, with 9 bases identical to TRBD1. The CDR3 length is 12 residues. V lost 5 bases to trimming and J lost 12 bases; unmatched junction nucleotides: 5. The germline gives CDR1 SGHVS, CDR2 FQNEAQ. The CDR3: CASSAAGQGQHF. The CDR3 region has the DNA TGTGCCAGCAGCGCGGCGGGACAGGGCCAGCATTTT.

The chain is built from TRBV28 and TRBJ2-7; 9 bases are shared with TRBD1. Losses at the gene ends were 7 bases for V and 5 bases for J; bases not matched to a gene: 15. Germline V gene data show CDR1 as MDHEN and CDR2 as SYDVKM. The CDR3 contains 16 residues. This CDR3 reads CASTPIQGATWNEQYF. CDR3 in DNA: TGTGCCAGCACCCCAATACAGGGGGCAACCTGGAACGAGCAGTACTTC.

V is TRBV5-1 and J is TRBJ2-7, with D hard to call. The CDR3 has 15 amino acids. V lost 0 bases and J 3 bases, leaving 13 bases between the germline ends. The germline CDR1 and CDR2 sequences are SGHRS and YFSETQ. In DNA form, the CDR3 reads TGCGCCAGCAGCTTGGGTGACTGGCAGCTCTACGAGCAGTACTTC. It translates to CASSLGDWQLYEQYF.